The 23 T cell receptor beta chains in this list originate from one sample, sequenced in a study of shared clonotypes between healthy human individuals. Sequencing used immunoSEQ multiplex PCR; TCRdb keeps in-frame clones, though not all of them. The sample lists approximately 1,500,000 clones, under 99% occurring once. The sequenced sample was naive CD4+ T cells sorted from blood. Subset of the sample: CD45RA+ positively selected. All receptors come from a young man in good health.

The chain uses TRBV5-4 and TRBJ1-1; TRBD1 agrees at 10 bases. CDR1 and CDR2 (germline): SGHNT, YYREEE (reference sequence). The junction had 13 bases not matched to a gene; V was cut back by 4 bases and J by 4 bases. The CDR3 spans 17 residues. CDR3 in amino acids: CASSVGSSGTGVTEAFF. For the CDR3, the DNA is TGTGCCAGCAGCGTGGGATCGAGCGGGACAGGGGTCACTGAAGCTTTCTTT.

V is TRBV5-4 and J is TRBJ2-1; 12 bases line up with TRBD2. The germline V gene encodes CDR1 SGHNT and CDR2 YYREEE (reference sequence). With V trimmed by 4 bases and J by 9 bases, 8 bases remained unmatched. The CDR3 is made up of 15 amino acids. The CDR3 nucleotides are TGTGCCAGCAGCCCCGGGACTAGCGGGTTGTCTGAGCAGTTCTTC. This sequence encodes CASSPGTSGLSEQFF.

The chain carries TRBV5-8 and TRBJ1-1; the match to TRBD1 covers 9 bases. From germline, CDR1 is SGHTS and CDR2 YDEGEE. This CDR3 comprises 16 residues. Unmatched junction bases numbered 13, after V lost 5 bases and J lost 5 bases. The CDR3 sequence: CASRLPPGQGRTEAFF. For the CDR3, the DNA is TGTGCCAGCAGACTACCTCCAGGACAGGGGCGGACTGAAGCTTTCTTT.

This clone has a single count. This chain uses TRBV5-1 with TRBJ2-2, with TRBD2 matching 9 bases. The J segment lost 6 bases and the V segment lost 0 bases, leaving 9 bases of the junction unmatched. The CDR3 length is 17 residues. Germline V CDR1 and CDR2: SGHRS, YFSETQ. The CDR3 spells CASSLALAGLVPGELFF. CDR3 nucleotide sequence: TGCGCCAGCAGCTTGGCTCTAGCGGGATTGGTTCCCGGGGAGCTGTTTTTT.

This CDR3 is CSVASETQYF. The CDR3 coding sequence is TGCAGTGTGGCTTCTGAGACCCAGTACTTC. J is TRBJ2-5 and V is TRBV20-1; D not resolved. Deletions cut 7 bases from V and 5 bases from J, with 8 bases between. This CDR3 comprises 10 residues. Germline loops: CDR1 DFQATT, CDR2 SNEGSKA (reference sequence).

This rearrangement joins TRBV7-2 to TRBJ2-2; 7 bases align to TRBD2. CDR1 and CDR2 from the germline V gene are SGHTA and FQGNSA. V was pared by 5 bases and J by 0 bases, with 3 bases of the junction left unmatched. The CDR3 covers 15 residues. The CDR3 bases are TGTGCCAGCAGCCGTAGCGGGTCGAACACCGGGGAGCTGTTTTTT. Translating it yields CASSRSGSNTGELFF.

The V gene is TRBV11-3, the J gene TRBJ2-3; weak D call: TRBD2 (6 bases). There are 15 residues in the CDR3. Germline values: CDR1 SGHNT, CDR2 YENEEA. V gave up 3 bases and J gave up 5 bases, with 15 bases separating them. The CDR3 here is CASSFRTGARDTQYF. The DNA of the CDR3 is TGTGCCAGCAGCTTTCGCACGGGAGCAAGAGATACGCAGTATTTT.

The rearrangement joins TRBV2 to TRBJ2-2, with TRBD1 identical over 7 bases. After removal of 0 bases from V and 6 bases from J, the junction contained 7 bases not matched to a gene. This CDR3 contains 16 residues. Germline V gives CDR1 SNHLY, CDR2 FYNNEI. The CDR3 coding sequence is TGTGCCAGCAGTGAAGCAGGGGGCCACGTGGCCGGGGAGCTGTTTTTT. It codes for CASSEAGGHVAGELFF.

The chain employs TRBV5-1 and TRBJ2-7; weak D call: TRBD1 (6 bases). This CDR3 has 15 residues. V lost 4 bases and J 3 bases, leaving 17 bases between the germline ends. CDR1 is SGHRS and CDR2 is YFSETQ in the germline V gene. CDR3 residues: CASSLLDSRNYEQYF. Here the CDR3 DNA reads TGCGCCAGCAGCCTACTGGACAGCCGAAACTACGAGCAGTACTTC.

The chain joins TRBV2 to TRBJ2-1; D may be TRBD2 (5 bases). From germline, CDR1 is SNHLY and CDR2 FYNNEI. The germline V and J ends were trimmed by 6 bases and 4 bases, with 16 bases remaining between them. This CDR3 spans 15 amino acids. The CDR3 spells CASRFERSGYNEQFF. CDR3 bases: TGTGCCAGCAGATTCGAGCGGAGTGGGTACAATGAGCAGTTCTTC.

The CDR3 loop is CASSTLLRENEKLFF. CDR3 coding DNA: TGCGCCAGCAGCACCTTGTTGCGGGAAAATGAAAAACTGTTTTTT. The chain joins TRBV4-3 to TRBJ1-4; D unresolved. Trimming took 5 bases from V and 5 from J, leaving 15 bases between them. This CDR3 spans 15 amino acids. The V gene's germline CDR1 is LGHNA and CDR2 YSLEER.

J is TRBJ2-5 and V is TRBV4-3; D may be TRBD1 (5 bases). V lost 4 bases and J 2 bases, leaving 8 bases between the germline ends. CDR3 length: 13 residues. Germline V gene data show CDR1 as LGHNA and CDR2 as YSLEER. In DNA, the CDR3 is TGCGCCAGCAGCCGAAACAGGCAAGAGACCCAGTACTTC. Translated: CASSRNRQETQYF.

The V and J genes are TRBV13 and TRBJ2-7; 10 bases agree with TRBD1. The CDR3 is made up of 17 amino acids. The V segment lost 4 bases and the J segment 4 bases; nucleotides outside the gene matches: 13. Germline V lookup: CDR1 PRHDT, CDR2 FYEKMQ (reference sequence). The CDR3 DNA is TGTGCCAGCAGCTCCAACAGACAGGGGGCTATCGGTTACGAGCAGTACTTC. Translated: CASSSNRQGAIGYEQYF.

The J gene is TRBJ2-1, the V gene TRBV11-2; 9 bases fit TRBD2. Germline CDR1 reads SGHAT; CDR2 reads FQNNGV. The CDR3 has 19 amino acids. V shed 3 bases and J 6 bases; nucleotides not matched to a gene: 18. The CDR3 DNA reads TGTGCCAGCAGCTTTTTTTATCTAGCGGCGGGAGGGCCTATCAATGAGCAGTTCTTC. Translation gives CASSFFYLAAGGPINEQFF. The full variable domain, with the rest looked up from reference TRBV11-2 and TRBJ2-1, is EAGVAQSPRYKIIEKRQSVAFWCNPISGHATLYWYQQILGQGPKLLIQFQNNGVVDDSQLPKDRFSAERLKGVDSTLKIQPAKLEDSAVYLCASSFFYLAAGGPINEQFFGPGTRLTVL.

V gene TRBV9 combines with J gene TRBJ1-2; tentative D call: TRBD1 (6 bases). The CDR3 is 14 amino acids. Germline assignment: CDR1 SGDLS and CDR2 YYNGEE. The germline V and J ends were trimmed by 0 bases and 7 bases, with 13 bases remaining between them. The CDR3 nucleotides are TGTGCCAGCAGCGTAGAGGCAGGGGCCCCTGGCTACACCTTC. This gives the protein CASSVEAGAPGYTF.

The genes are TRBV2 and TRBJ1-3; D gene unclear. Trimming removed 10 bases from V and 4 bases from J, with 14 bases in between. CDR3 length: 13 residues. CDR1 and CDR2 (germline): SNHLY, FYNNEI. CDR3 nucleotide sequence: TGTGCCACCCGGACGGAAGGCGGAAACACCATATATTTT. Its translation: CATRTEGGNTIYF.

The V gene is TRBV5-4, the J gene TRBJ2-5, with a tentative D call TRBD2 (6 bases). CDR1 and CDR2 (germline): SGHNT, YYREEE (reference sequence). V lost 5 bases and J lost 3, with 14 bases in between. The CDR3 has 14 amino acids. This chain's CDR3 is CASRAGLHKETQYF. CDR3 nucleotide sequence: TGTGCCAGCAGAGCGGGCCTCCACAAAGAGACCCAGTACTTC. Full variable domain (outside the CDR3, taken from reference TRBV5-4 and TRBJ2-5): ETGVTQSPTHLIKTRGQQVTLRCSSQSGHNTVSWYQQALGQGPQFIFQYYREEENGRGNFPPRFSGLQFPNYSSELNVNALELDDSALYLCASRAGLHKETQYFGPGTRLLVL.

V gene TRBV7-2 combines with J gene TRBJ2-1; 8 bases match TRBD2. The CDR3 is 18 residues long. Germline V gives CDR1 SGHTA, CDR2 FQGNSA. V shed 1 base, J shed 7 bases, and the junction held 15 bases outside the gene matches. The DNA for the CDR3 is TGTGCCAGCAGCTTAGTCACATCACTAGCGGCAAAGGAAAATGAGCAGTTCTTC. It yields the protein CASSLVTSLAAKENEQFF. Combining the CDR3 with reference TRBV7-2 and TRBJ2-1 gives the whole variable domain GAGVSQSPSNKVTEKGKDVELRCDPISGHTALYWYRQSLGQGLEFLIYFQGNSAPDKSGLPSDRFSAERTGGSVSTLTIQRTQQEDSAVYLCASSLVTSLAAKENEQFFGPGTRLTVL.

CDR3 sequence reads: CASSDGLALYNEQFF. CDR3 nucleotide sequence: TGTGCCAGCAGTGACGGACTAGCACTGTACAATGAGCAGTTCTTC. The chain is built from TRBV6-4 and TRBJ2-1, with 8 bases aligning to TRBD2. Germline values: CDR1 MRHNA, CDR2 SNTAGT. V lost 2 bases to trimming and J lost 4 bases; unmatched junction nucleotides: 4. The CDR3 is 15 amino acids.

This chain uses TRBV4-3 with TRBJ1-2; 8 nucleotides line up with TRBD1. Germline loops: CDR1 LGHNA, CDR2 YSLEER. J lost 4 bases, V lost 3 bases, and 7 bases had no gene match. The CDR3 sequence is 15 residues long. The CDR3 region has the DNA TGCGCCAGCAGCCACCGGACAGGGTCCGTCTATGGCTACACCTTC. It yields the protein CASSHRTGSVYGYTF.

The chain is built from TRBV9 and TRBJ1-3; no firm D call. From germline, CDR1 is SGDLS and CDR2 YYNGEE. V lost 0 bases and J 0 bases, leaving 7 bases between the germline ends. The CDR3 covers 15 residues. The CDR3 sequence: CASSVAGRSGNTIYF. The CDR3 DNA reads as TGTGCCAGCAGCGTAGCTGGCCGCTCTGGAAACACCATATATTTT.

The DNA for the CDR3 is TGTGCCAGCAGTTTAAGGGGGTACGCTGAAGCTTTCTTT. It specifies CASSLRGYAEAFF. The genes are TRBV27 and TRBJ1-1; tentative D call: TRBD1 (6 bases). Trimming pared 2 bases from V and 6 bases from J, leaving 10 bases between. Germline V CDR1 and CDR2: MNHEY, SMNVEV (reference sequence). This CDR3 is built from 13 residues.

V is TRBV6-1 and J is TRBJ2-5, with TRBD2 matching 7 bases. Germline CDR1 is MNHNS and CDR2 is SASEGT. V lost 2 bases to trimming and J lost 5 bases; unmatched junction nucleotides: 5. There are 14 residues in the CDR3. The CDR3 sequence is CASSELGGDETQYF. CDR3 nucleotides: TGTGCCAGCAGTGAATTGGGAGGGGATGAGACCCAGTACTTC.